Listed below are T cell receptor beta chains from one sample, sequenced in a study of T cell responses to AZD1222 COVID-19 vaccine. Assay: immunoSEQ multiplex PCR; the TCRdb copy retains only in-frame clones and omits some. This sample has some 200,000 clones, with 70% to 90% found just once. This sample comprised peripheral blood, obtained on day 0 of AZD1222 vaccination. These receptors were obtained from an adult in good health. CDR3s include the opening cysteine and the closing phenylalanine or tryptophan. Each record gives: D gene, V gene, clone size, J gene, CDR3 protein, CDR3 DNA. A D gene is named only where the DNA matches it firmly. Part of the rows lack a size; the others show once, few, many or a class for expanded clones.

>TRBD2|TRBV7-7|-|TRBJ2-3
CASSLLAGEITDTQYF
TGTGCCAGCAGCTTATTGGCGGGAGAGATCACAGATACGCAGTATTTT
>-|TRBV14|-|TRBJ1-2
CASSYGQSSRRYTF
TGTGCCAGCAGCTACGGACAGTCCTCTAGACGCTACACCTTC
>-|TRBV4-1|-|TRBJ1-2
CASSQAQGLSYGYTF
TGCGCCAGCAGCCAAGCGCAGGGGTTATCCTATGGCTACACCTTC
>-|TRBV18|once|TRBJ1-2
CASSPGTGFDARGYTF
TGTGCCAGCTCACCAGGGACGGGCTTCGACGCTCGGGGCTACACCTTC
>-|TRBV28|-|TRBJ1-5
CASSLSWQPQHF
TGTGCCAGCAGTTTATCATGGCAGCCCCAGCATTTT
>TRBD2|TRBV19|-|TRBJ2-7
CASSKSSGGSYEQYF
TGTGCCAGTAGTAAGTCTAGCGGGGGTTCCTACGAGCAGTACTTC
>-|TRBV4-1|-|TRBJ1-3
CASSQDQGHSGNTIYF
TGCGCCAGCAGCCAAGATCAGGGTCACTCTGGAAACACCATATATTTT
>TRBD1|TRBV3-1/TRBV3-2|-|TRBJ1-2
CASSQHGQGVGYTF
TGTGCCAGCAGCCAGCACGGACAGGGGGTTGGCTACACCTTC
>-|TRBV6-1|-|TRBJ1-5
CASSEWGGHSNQPQHF
TGTGCCAGCAGTGAATGGGGGGGACATAGCAATCAGCCCCAGCATTTT
>-|TRBV19|-|TRBJ1-3
CASSIVAPNSGNTIYF
TGTGCCAGTAGTATAGTGGCTCCGAACTCTGGAAACACCATATATTTT
>TRBD1|TRBV28|-|TRBJ2-1
CASSFRGTGGYNEQFF
TGTGCCAGCAGTTTCCGTGGGACAGGGGGTTACAATGAGCAGTTCTTC
>TRBD1|TRBV3-1/TRBV3-2|-|TRBJ1-5
CASSQQGEPQHF
TGTGCCAGCAGCCAACAGGGGGAGCCCCAGCATTTT